Below, 3 T cell receptor beta chains from the same sample are listed, as sequenced in a study of T cells in Graves' hyperthyroidism and ophthalmopathy. TCR beta CDR3 region amplification was performed from RNA transcripts. HTBI primers drove first-round RT-PCR of the TCR CDR3. Via MiXCR, TCRdb re-called the multiplex PCR reads, giving one row per CDR3 protein. The sample yields 640,000 or so distinct CDR3 sequences, 11% to 15% seen once. The sequenced sample was blood. Receptors originate from a woman between 18 and 29 years old with Graves' ophthalmopathy.

This clonotype was picked up many times. The chain links TRBV25-1 to TRBJ2-3, with 10 bases that match TRBD1. Germline trimming cut 3 bases from V and 8 bases from J; bases unmatched to any gene: 14. In germline, CDR1 is MGHDK, CDR2 SYGVNS. The CDR3 has 17 amino acids. This chain's CDR3 is CASSDDLDRGRRGTQYF. CDR3 DNA sequence: TGTGCCAGCAGTGATGATCTGGACAGGGGGAGGCGAGGTACGCAGTATTTT.

As for this clonotype: This may be a read error, as it is one base from a much larger clone. This sequence joins TRBV11-2 and TRBJ1-4, with D unclear. Germline-derived CDR1 and CDR2 are SGHAT and FQNNGV. Trimming took off 5 bases at V and 8 bases at J, with 15 bases between the two ends. The CDR3 runs 14 residues. The CDR3 sequence is CASSLSDVREKLFF. The DNA for the CDR3 is TGTGCCAGCAGCCTATCAGACGTTAGGGAAAAACTGTTTTTT.

This clonotype was detected only a few times. With a much larger clone just one base away, this may be a read error. The genes are TRBV2 and TRBJ1-2; no clear D gene. Looked up from germline, CDR1 is SNHLY and CDR2 is FYNNEI. The length of the CDR3 is 13 residues. Here the CDR3 DNA reads TGTGCCAGCAGTGGAAGTCTGAGGTTACAGTACGCCTTC. It is translated as CASSGSLRLQYAF.